One sample yielded the 28 T cell receptor beta chains listed below, sequenced in a study of OX40 agonist ivuxolimab in advanced cancers. TCRdb keeps only in-frame clones here, not all; method: immunoSEQ multiplex PCR. The table has some 80,000 clones, about 85% seen once. The specimen was CD4+ or CD8+ T cells sorted from blood, collected in a trial of the OX40 agonist ivuxolimab. The receptor source for this set is an adult with an advanced solid tumor such as melanoma, head and neck, liver or kidney cancer.

The rearrangement uses TRBV7-3 and TRBJ2-5, with D possibly called TRBD1 or TRBD2 (5 bases each). Germline-derived CDR1 and CDR2 are SGHTA and FQGTGA. The CDR3 contains 13 residues. V was pared by 7 bases and J by 5 bases, with 14 bases between. The CDR3 DNA follows: TGTGCCAGCAAGGGCAGGGACGGCGAGACCCAGTACTTC. This codes for CASKGRDGETQYF.

The V call is TRBV2, the J call TRBJ1-6; 11 nucleotides agree with TRBD1. CDR1 and CDR2 from the germline V gene are SNHLY and FYNNEI. With 5 bases clipped from V and 10 bases from J, the junction kept 7 bases outside the gene matches. The CDR3 loop spans 15 amino acids. The CDR3 sequence: CASSSGQGARSPLHF. The CDR3 DNA follows: TGTGCCAGCAGTTCTGGACAGGGGGCGCGGTCACCCCTCCACTTT. The full variable domain, its missing parts supplied by reference TRBV2 and TRBJ1-6, is EPEVTQTPSHQVTQMGQEVILRCVPISNHLYFYWYRQILGQKVEFLVSFYNNEISEKSEIFDDQFSVERPDGSNFTLKIRSTKLEDSAMYFCASSSGQGARSPLHFGNGTRLTVT.

The chain employs TRBV5-8 and TRBJ2-7; 7 bases line up with TRBD1. Trimming at V came to 0 bases and at J to 2 bases, leaving 11 bases not matched to a gene. The germline CDR1 and CDR2 sequences are SGHTS and YDEGEE. The CDR3 is 17 amino acids. CDR3 sequence reads: CASSLAIVAQGAYEQYF. As DNA, the CDR3 is TGTGCCAGCAGCTTGGCCATCGTTGCGCAGGGGGCCTACGAGCAGTACTTC.

V usage is TRBV18 and J usage is TRBJ1-3, with D unclear. V dropped 4 bases and J dropped 4 bases, with 14 bases sitting between them. Germline CDR1 KGHSH, CDR2 LQKENI. The length of the CDR3 is 15 residues. CDR3 region: CASSLGPGRGNTIYF. The CDR3 region has the DNA TGTGCCAGCTCACTCGGGCCGGGTAGAGGAAACACCATATATTTT.

This clone showed up just once. The chain joins TRBV5-5 to TRBJ2-7; the D is unclear. Between the trimmed V and J ends, which lost 2 bases and 5 bases, there was a span of 11 bases. The CDR3 has 13 amino acids. Germline assignment: CDR1 SGHKS and CDR2 YYEKEE (reference sequence). CDR3 coding DNA: TGTGCCAGCAGCTTTCCGCCTGGTAACGAGCAGTACTTC. The encoded protein is CASSFPPGNEQYF.

This clone was recorded once. V gene TRBV5-1 combines with J gene TRBJ2-1, with D perhaps given as TRBD1 or TRBD2 (6 bases each). This CDR3 region has 15 residues. The germline V gene encodes CDR1 SGHRS and CDR2 YFSETQ. The V and J ends lost 1 base and 7 bases respectively, with 15 bases between them. DNA of the CDR3: TGCGCCAGCAGCTTGTCGGGGGCGGGTGGGAATGAGCAGTTCTTC. This encodes CASSLSGAGGNEQFF.

This chain connects TRBV19 to TRBJ1-4, with D perhaps matching TRBD1 (5 bases). V was pared by 10 bases and J by 0 bases, with 18 bases between. There are 16 residues in the CDR3. Germline V gives CDR1 LNHDA, CDR2 SQIVND (reference sequence). The DNA for the CDR3 is TGTGCCACCCGAGTGGGGCAAGTCGCAACTAATGAAAAACTGTTTTTT. This encodes CATRVGQVATNEKLFF.

V usage is TRBV7-2 and J usage is TRBJ1-6, with D perhaps TRBD1 (5 bases). Germline CDR1 is SGHTA and CDR2 is FQGNSA. The CDR3 length is 15 residues. V was cut by 2 bases and J by 7 bases, with 12 bases left in between. The CDR3 sequence: CASSLLRGRNSPLHF. The DNA of the CDR3 is TGTGCCAGCAGCTTACTGAGGGGAAGGAATTCACCCCTCCACTTT.

As DNA, the CDR3 is TGTGCCTGGAGTGTACAAGGTGGGGCCAAGGTATTCGACCAGTTCTTC. Protein sequence: CAWSVQGGAKVFDQFF. The rearrangement links TRBV30 to TRBJ2-1; a weak D match, TRBD1 (5 bases). With 0 bases removed from V and 13 bases from J, the gap between germline ends came to 25 bases. Germline CDR1 and CDR2: GTSNPN and SVGIG (reference sequence). The CDR3 is 16 amino acids.

In its sample, this clone was seen a few times. The CDR3 spells CASSVAGEGNQPQHF. In DNA form, the CDR3 reads TGTGCCAGCAGCGTAGCGGGTGAGGGCAATCAGCCCCAGCATTTT. The genes are TRBV9 and TRBJ1-5; D remains ambiguous. The V end lost 0 bases, the J end lost 2 bases, and 9 bases lay between the germline ends. This CDR3 spans 15 amino acids. Germline assignment: CDR1 SGDLS and CDR2 YYNGEE.

The chain joins TRBV5-1 to TRBJ1-4, with D possibly TRBD1 on 6 matching bases. V dropped 4 bases and J dropped 8 bases, with 18 bases sitting between them. Germline CDR1 and CDR2: SGHRS and YFSETQ. CDR3 size: 15 residues. The CDR3 sequence: CASSARTAGGEKLFF. The DNA for the CDR3 is TGCGCCAGCAGCGCCCGGACAGCCGGTGGCGAAAAACTGTTTTTT. The variable domain in full, with the rest retrieved from reference TRBV5-1 and TRBJ1-4, is KAGVTQTPRYLIKTRGQQVTLSCSPISGHRSVSWYQQTPGQGLQFLFEYFSETQRNKGNFPGRFSGRQFSNSRSEMNVSTLELGDSALYLCASSARTAGGEKLFFGSGTQLSVL.

The rearrangement uses TRBV27 and TRBJ1-1; no firm D call. Germline loops: CDR1 MNHEY, CDR2 SMNVEV (reference sequence). The V gene lost 4 bases and the J gene lost 4 bases, with 19 bases spanning the gap. This CDR3 comprises 16 residues. The CDR3 coding sequence is TGTGCCAGCAGTTCCCCCGGCGAAAGCCAGGCCACTGAAGCTTTCTTT. It is translated as CASSSPGESQATEAFF.

This clone was observed a single time. The rearrangement links TRBV19 to TRBJ1-1, with 9 bases aligning to TRBD1. The germline V gene encodes CDR1 LNHDA and CDR2 SQIVND (reference sequence). This CDR3 region has 14 residues. The ends lost 6 bases at V and 0 bases at J; junction bases unmatched: 2. CDR3 in DNA: TGTGCCAGTAGGAGGGACAGGGTGAACACTGAAGCTTTCTTT. This encodes CASRRDRVNTEAFF.

V is TRBV10-2 and J is TRBJ1-4; possible D gene TRBD1, 5 bases. There are 13 residues in the CDR3. The germline gives CDR1 WSHSY, CDR2 SAAADI. V was clipped by 7 bases and J by 2 bases, with 8 bases between them. In DNA, the CDR3 is TGCGCCAGCACGCGGGGGACTAATGAAAAACTGTTTTTT. Translation gives CASTRGTNEKLFF.

This clone appeared once. V is TRBV18 and J is TRBJ2-6; TRBD1 aligns across 7 bases. Germline CDR1 and CDR2: KGHSH and LQKENI. This CDR3 has 17 amino acids. J lost 3 bases, V lost 5 bases, and 10 bases had no gene match. The CDR3 loop reads CASSGRTGGLGANVLTF. Here the CDR3 DNA reads TGTGCCAGCTCAGGTAGGACAGGCGGACTTGGGGCCAACGTCCTGACTTTC. Full variable domain (remainder filled in from reference TRBV18 and TRBJ2-6): NAGVMQNPRHLVRRRGQEARLRCSPMKGHSHVYWYRQLPEEGLKFMVYLQKENIIDESGMPKERFSAEFPKEGPSILRIQQVVRGDSAAYFCASSGRTGGLGANVLTFGAGSRLTVL.

The chain links TRBV15 to TRBJ2-1; TRBD2 aligns across 11 bases. J gave up 0 bases and V 8 bases, and 15 bases lay outside the gene matches. Per germline, CDR1 LNHNV and CDR2 YYDKDF (reference sequence). The CDR3 spans 19 residues. The CDR3 region has the DNA TGTGCCACCCTGAGTGCCCAGCTAGCGGGGGGTAGCTCCTACAATGAGCAGTTCTTC. Protein product: CATLSAQLAGGSSYNEQFF.

The chain uses TRBV30 and TRBJ1-5; D is ambiguous. The CDR3 is 14 residues long. CDR1 is GTSNPN and CDR2 is SVGIG in the germline V gene (reference sequence). Between the trimmed V and J ends, which lost 0 bases and 2 bases, there was a span of 8 bases. The CDR3 spells CAWSVNQRNQPQHF. CDR3 in DNA: TGTGCCTGGAGTGTTAACCAGCGCAATCAGCCCCAGCATTTT.

This sequence joins TRBV30 and TRBJ1-5, with D hard to call. The CDR3 runs to 13 residues. V was clipped by 3 bases and J by 3 bases, with 9 bases between them. The V gene's germline CDR1 is GTSNPN and CDR2 SVGIG (reference sequence). The chain's CDR3 is CAWSRQTNQPQHF. The DNA for the CDR3 is TGTGCCTGGAGCCGTCAAACCAATCAGCCCCAGCATTTT. Variable domain in full (rest from reference TRBV30 and TRBJ1-5): SQTIHQWPATLVQPVGSPLSLECTVEGTSNPNLYWYRQAAGRGLQLLFYSVGIGQISSEVPQNLSASRPQDRQFILSSKKLLLSDSGFYLCAWSRQTNQPQHFGDGTRLSIL.

This clone has just one count. The chain employs TRBV6-1 and TRBJ2-6, with D tentatively TRBD1 (6 bases). V lost 3 bases, J lost 4 bases, and 13 bases lay in between. Germline CDR1 is MNHNS and CDR2 is SASEGT. The CDR3 loop spans 16 amino acids. The CDR3 DNA follows: TGTGCCAGCAGTGAGGCCACAGGGACCGGGGCCAACGTCCTGACTTTC. The encoded protein is CASSEATGTGANVLTF.

The rearrangement uses TRBV5-1 and TRBJ1-2; tentative D call: TRBD1 (5 bases). Germline values: CDR1 SGHRS, CDR2 YFSETQ. Trimming took 3 bases from V and 5 from J, leaving 8 bases between them. CDR3 length: 12 residues. The CDR3, as DNA: TGCGCCAGCAGCTCGGGGACTTATGGCTACACCTTC. The encoded protein is CASSSGTYGYTF.

This clone was counted once. The junction shows a germline mismatch at one end, possibly a read error. The gene calls are TRBV29-1 and TRBJ1-2; unclear D gene. This CDR3 contains 13 residues. Germline values: CDR1 SQVTM, CDR2 ANQGSEA. Here the CDR3 reads CSVEVAVRSGYTF. In DNA, the CDR3 is TGCAGCGTGGAAGTGGCAGTAAGGAGTGGCTACACCTTC.

The chain combines TRBV29-1 with TRBJ1-1, with 8 positions matching TRBD1. Germline CDR1 reads SQVTM; CDR2 reads ANQGSEA. The CDR3 is 13 residues long. The V segment lost 7 bases and the J segment 4 bases; nucleotides outside the gene matches: 8. Written as DNA, the CDR3 is TGCAGCGCTGAGGCAGGGGGCCGCACTGAAGCTTTCTTT. This codes for CSAEAGGRTEAFF.

V gene TRBV4-2 combines with J gene TRBJ1-1; D gene unclear. Trimming took 0 bases from V and 1 from J, leaving 18 bases between them. Germline V lookup: CDR1 LGHNA, CDR2 YNFKEQ. The CDR3 totals 18 residues. CDR3 nucleotides: TGTGCCAGCAGCCAAGATTCTCTTCGGGCAGCGAAGAACACTGAAGCTTTCTTT. This gives the protein CASSQDSLRAAKNTEAFF.

The chain carries TRBV5-6 and TRBJ2-5; 9 bases line up with TRBD1. The CDR3 runs 15 residues. J lost 4 bases, V lost 4 bases, and 8 bases had no gene match. Germline lookup yields CDR1 SGHDT and CDR2 YYEEEE. The CDR3 sequence: CASSPGTGWGETQYF. The CDR3 DNA reads TGTGCCAGCAGCCCCGGGACAGGGTGGGGAGAGACCCAGTACTTC.

V gene TRBV2 combines with J gene TRBJ2-5, with unresolved D. Germline CDR1 SNHLY, CDR2 FYNNEI. The CDR3 is made up of 14 amino acids. V gave up 6 bases and J gave up 4 bases, with 15 bases separating them. CDR3 in amino acids: CASRISLGIETQYF. CDR3 in DNA: TGTGCCAGCAGGATTTCGTTAGGAATAGAGACCCAGTACTTC.

The chain carries TRBV5-1 and TRBJ1-3; 7 bases line up with TRBD1. Germline CDR1 and CDR2: SGHRS and YFSETQ. V shed 4 bases and J 2 bases; nucleotides not matched to a gene: 3. The CDR3 is 14 residues long. CDR3 residues: CASSDTGAGNTIYF. The CDR3 nucleotides are TGCGCCAGCAGCGATACAGGGGCTGGAAACACCATATATTTT.

CDR3 bases: TGTGCCACCAGCTTCGGATTGAACACTGAAGCTTTCTTT. Translation gives CATSFGLNTEAFF. V gene TRBV15 combines with J gene TRBJ1-1; D unresolved. Trimming left V 5 bases short and J 0 bases short, with 7 bases between. Germline CDR1 LNHNV, CDR2 YYDKDF (reference sequence). This CDR3 contains 13 residues.

The chain carries TRBV21-1 and TRBJ1-1; TRBD1, the table's D call, lacks a check against the DNA. TRBV21-1 is termed a pseudogene. The CDR3 consists of 15 residues. CDR3 residues: CASSKEMQGYTEAFF. CDR3 nucleotide sequence: TGTGCCAGCAGCAAAGAAATGCAGGGTTATACTGAAGCTTTCTTT.